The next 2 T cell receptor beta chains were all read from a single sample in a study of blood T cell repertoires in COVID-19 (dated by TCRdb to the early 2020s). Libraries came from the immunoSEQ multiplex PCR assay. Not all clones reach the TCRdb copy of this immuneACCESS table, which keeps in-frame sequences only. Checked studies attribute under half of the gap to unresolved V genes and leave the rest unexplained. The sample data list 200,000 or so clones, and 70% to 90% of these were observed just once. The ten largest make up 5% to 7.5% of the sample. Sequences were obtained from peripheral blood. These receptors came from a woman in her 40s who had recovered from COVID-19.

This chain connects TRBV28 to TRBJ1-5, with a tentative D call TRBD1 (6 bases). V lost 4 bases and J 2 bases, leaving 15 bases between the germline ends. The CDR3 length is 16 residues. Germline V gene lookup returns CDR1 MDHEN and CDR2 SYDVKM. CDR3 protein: CASSYGGGIGNQPQHF. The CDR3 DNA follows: TGTGCCAGCAGTTATGGGGGCGGAATCGGCAATCAGCCCCAGCATTTT. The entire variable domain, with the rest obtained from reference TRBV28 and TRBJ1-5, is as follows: DVKVTQSSRYLVKRTGEKVFLECVQDMDHENMFWYRQDPGLGLRLIYFSYDVKMKEKGDIPEGYSVSREKKERFSLILESASTNQTSMYLCASSYGGGIGNQPQHFGDGTRLSIL.

CDR3 coding DNA: TGTGCCAGCAGTTACTCGACAGGGACCAACTACAATGAGCAGTTCTTC. It codes for CASSYSTGTNYNEQFF. The chain has TRBV6-2 or TRBV6-3 and TRBJ2-1; TRBD1 matches 7 bases. Germline assignment: CDR1 MNHEY and CDR2 SVGEGT. The CDR3 has 16 residues. The junction had 5 bases not matched to a gene; V was cut back by 0 bases and J by 3 bases.